This TCR beta chain was identified during a study of T cell responses to AZD1222 COVID-19 vaccine. Sequenced by immunoSEQ multiplex PCR; TCRdb stores in-frame clones only, minus some. This table has 100,000 to 150,000 clones, over 75% appearing once. This CDR3 is built from 17 residues. V was shortened by 0 bases and J by 2 bases, with 11 bases between the two germline ends. Germline V lookup: CDR1 KGHSH, CDR2 LQKENI. The clonotype originates from an adult in good health. The sequenced sample was peripheral blood, obtained on day 0 of AZD1222 vaccination. The rearrangement uses TRBV18 and TRBJ2-6, with no clear D. DNA of the CDR3: TGTGCCAGCTCACCACCTTGGGCGAGTCCTGGGGCCAACGTCCTGACTTTC. As protein: CASSPPWASPGANVLTF.